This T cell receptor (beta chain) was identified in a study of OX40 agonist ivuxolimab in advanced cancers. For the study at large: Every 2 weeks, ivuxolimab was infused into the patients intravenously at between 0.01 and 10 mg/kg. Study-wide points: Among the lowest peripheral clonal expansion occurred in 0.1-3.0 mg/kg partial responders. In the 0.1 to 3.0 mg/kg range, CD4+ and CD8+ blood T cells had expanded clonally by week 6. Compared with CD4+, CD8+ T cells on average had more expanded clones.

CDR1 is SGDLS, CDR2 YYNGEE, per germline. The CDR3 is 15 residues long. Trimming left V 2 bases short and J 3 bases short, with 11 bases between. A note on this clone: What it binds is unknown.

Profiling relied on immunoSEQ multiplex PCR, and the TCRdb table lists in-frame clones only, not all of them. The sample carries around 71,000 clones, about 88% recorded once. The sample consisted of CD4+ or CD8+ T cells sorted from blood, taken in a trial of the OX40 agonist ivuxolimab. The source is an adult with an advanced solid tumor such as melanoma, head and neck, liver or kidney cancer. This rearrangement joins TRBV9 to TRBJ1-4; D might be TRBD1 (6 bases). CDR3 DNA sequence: TGTGCCAGCAGCGTTTCCACAGGGTCTAATGAAAAACTGTTTTTT. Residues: CASSVSTGSNEKLFF.